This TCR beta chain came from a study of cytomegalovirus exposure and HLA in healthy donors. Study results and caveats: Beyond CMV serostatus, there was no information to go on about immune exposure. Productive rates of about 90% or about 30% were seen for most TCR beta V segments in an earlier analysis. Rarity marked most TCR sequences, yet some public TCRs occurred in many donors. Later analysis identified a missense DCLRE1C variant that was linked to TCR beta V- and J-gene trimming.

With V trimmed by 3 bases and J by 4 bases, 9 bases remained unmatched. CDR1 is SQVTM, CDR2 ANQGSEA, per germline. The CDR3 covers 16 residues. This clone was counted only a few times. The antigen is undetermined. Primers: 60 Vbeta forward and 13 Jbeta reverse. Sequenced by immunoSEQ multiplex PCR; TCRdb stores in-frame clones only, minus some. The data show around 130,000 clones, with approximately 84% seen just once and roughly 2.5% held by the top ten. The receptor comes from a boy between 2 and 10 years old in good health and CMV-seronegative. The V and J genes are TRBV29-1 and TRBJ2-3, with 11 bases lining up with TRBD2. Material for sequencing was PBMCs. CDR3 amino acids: CSVEWLAGGLSDTQYF. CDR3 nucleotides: TGCAGCGTTGAGTGGCTAGCGGGAGGACTTTCAGATACGCAGTATTTT.